These 12 T cell receptor beta chains came from one sample sequenced in a study of blood T cell repertoires in COVID-19. Repertoires were generated with immunoSEQ multiplex PCR, while TCRdb's copy carries only in-frame clones and drops some. The sample has some 220,000 clones; roughly 80% are singletons. The material sequenced was peripheral blood. The receptors here all came from a woman in her 70s with COVID-19, enrolled during active disease.

The genes are TRBV27 and TRBJ1-5; no definite D call. V was pared by 6 bases and J by 3 bases, with 9 bases between. CDR1 MNHEY and CDR2 SMNVEV come from the germline V gene (reference sequence). CDR3 length equals 13 residues. This CDR3 reads CASRQTFNQPQHF. CDR3 coding DNA: TGTGCCAGCAGACAGACCTTCAATCAGCCCCAGCATTTT.

This clone was seen more than once but under ten times. The chain uses TRBV11-2 and TRBJ1-1, with D unresolved. Trimming took 3 bases from V and 10 from J, leaving 15 bases between them. This CDR3 is 13 amino acids long. The germline V gene encodes CDR1 SGHAT and CDR2 FQNNGV. In nucleotides, the CDR3 is TGTGCCAGCAGCTTTACTCCCAATAGGAGAGCTTTCTTT. Protein: CASSFTPNRRAFF.

This chain uses TRBV25-1 with TRBJ2-7; 14 bases line up with TRBD2. V lost 2 bases to trimming and J lost 3 bases; unmatched junction nucleotides: 3. The CDR3 extends over 16 amino acids. Germline V gene sequence: CDR1 MGHDK, CDR2 SYGVNS. This CDR3 reads CASSEPGTSGSYEQYF. CDR3 coding DNA: TGTGCCAGCAGTGAACCGGGGACTAGCGGGAGCTACGAGCAGTACTTC.

The gene calls are TRBV7-2 and TRBJ2-7, with 9 bases aligning to TRBD1. The germline V gene has CDR1 SGHTA and CDR2 FQGNSA. CDR3 length: 15 residues. The junction had 11 bases not matched to a gene; V was cut back by 5 bases and J by 6 bases. CDR3 sequence reads: CASSESGTGIGEQYF. The CDR3 coding sequence is TGTGCCAGCAGCGAATCCGGGACAGGGATCGGCGAGCAGTACTTC.

The chain links TRBV7-2 to TRBJ2-2; maybe TRBD2 (6 bases). The CDR3 is made up of 14 amino acids. Trimming removed 6 bases at V and 6 bases at J, with 14 bases between. Germline V gene lookup returns CDR1 SGHTA and CDR2 FQGNSA. The CDR3 protein is CASSRNLAPGELFF. The CDR3 bases are TGTGCCAGCAGTCGAAATCTAGCGCCCGGGGAGCTGTTTTTT. The complete variable domain, with remaining parts taken from reference TRBV7-2 and TRBJ2-2, reads GAGVSQSPSNKVTEKGKDVELRCDPISGHTALYWYRQSLGQGLEFLIYFQGNSAPDKSGLPSDRFSAERTGGSVSTLTIQRTQQEDSAVYLCASSRNLAPGELFFGEGSRLTVL.

The gene calls are TRBV14 and TRBJ1-2, with 9 bases identical to TRBD1. Germline assignment: CDR1 SGHDN and CDR2 FVKESK. CDR3 length: 15 residues. The V gene end was trimmed by 0 bases and the J gene end by 5 bases; junction bases not matched to a gene: 4. CDR3 in DNA: TGTGCCAGCAGCCAAGATGGGACAGGGTATTATGGCTACACCTTC. This translates into CASSQDGTGYYGYTF.

The DNA of the CDR3 is TGTGCCAGCAGCTTAGGGACAGGGTACGAGCAGTACTTC. It codes for CASSLGTGYEQYF. The chain carries TRBV7-3 and TRBJ2-7; 9 nucleotides match TRBD1. The junction had 0 bases not matched to a gene; V was cut back by 2 bases and J by 4 bases. Germline CDR1 and CDR2: SGHTA and FQGTGA. The length of the CDR3 is 13 residues.

The gene calls are TRBV19 and TRBJ2-4, with TRBD1 matching 11 bases. The germline V gene has CDR1 LNHDA and CDR2 SQIVND (reference sequence). The CDR3 runs 14 residues. With 2 bases clipped from V and 8 bases from J, the junction kept 2 bases outside the gene matches. The CDR3 bases are TGTGCCAGTAGTATACTGGGACAGGGGGACATTCAGTACTTC. This codes for CASSILGQGDIQYF.

This clone appeared many times. Other DNA sequences in this sample translate to the same CDR3. The gene calls are TRBV27 and TRBJ1-1; the match to TRBD1 covers 9 bases. This CDR3 has 14 residues. The ends lost 5 bases at V and 2 bases at J; junction bases unmatched: 3. Germline lookup yields CDR1 MNHEY and CDR2 SMNVEV (reference sequence). The CDR3 nucleotides read TGTGCCAGCAGTGTGGGACAGGGAAACACTGAAGCTTTCTTT. Translating it yields CASSVGQGNTEAFF.

The V gene is TRBV28, the J gene TRBJ1-6, with 7 bases lining up with TRBD1. CDR3 length: 16 amino acids. With V trimmed by 10 bases and J by 0 bases, 9 bases remained unmatched. CDR1 MDHEN and CDR2 SYDVKM come from the germline V gene. As DNA, the CDR3 is TGTGCCATCGCGGGACAGTCGAGCTCCTATAATTCACCCCTCCACTTT. Encoded protein: CAIAGQSSSYNSPLHF. Filled out from reference TRBV28 and TRBJ1-6, the complete variable domain reads DVKVTQSSRYLVKRTGEKVFLECVQDMDHENMFWYRQDPGLGLRLIYFSYDVKMKEKGDIPEGYSVSREKKERFSLILESASTNQTSMYLCAIAGQSSSYNSPLHFGNGTRLTVT.

The chain is built from TRBV5-1 and TRBJ2-7, with TRBD1 identical over 9 bases. This CDR3 is 14 amino acids long. The germline CDR1 and CDR2 sequences are SGHRS and YFSETQ. V lost 4 bases, J lost 7 bases, and 9 bases stayed unmatched. CDR3: CASSTGQGRREQYF. In DNA, the CDR3 is TGCGCCAGCAGCACCGGACAGGGGAGAAGGGAGCAGTACTTC.

This clone was found once. This sequence joins TRBV2 and TRBJ1-1, with 8 nucleotides matching TRBD1. The CDR3 totals 13 residues. With V trimmed by 5 bases and J by 4 bases, 3 bases remained unmatched. The V gene's germline CDR1 is SNHLY and CDR2 FYNNEI. DNA for the CDR3: TGTGCCAGCAGTCAGGGGGCGAGCACTGAAGCTTTCTTT. It encodes CASSQGASTEAFF.